This T cell receptor (beta chain) was sequenced in a study of cytomegalovirus exposure and HLA in healthy donors. This clone was observed a few times. Its antigen is still unknown. The length of the CDR3 is 16 residues. Germline V gives CDR1 SGHTA, CDR2 FQGTGA. V was pared by 2 bases and J by 2 bases, with 16 bases between. Study-wide results and limits: Roughly even sequencing depth across donors was the assumption behind the presence/absence analyses. TCR beta chains associated with HLA were, in a later analysis, more clonally expanded than equally common others.

Primers: 60 Vbeta forward and 13 Jbeta reverse. Data came from immunoSEQ multiplex PCR; TCRdb stores just in-frame clones and leaves some out. The sample lists 150,000 to 200,000 clones, over 70% occurring once. This clonotype was obtained from a man younger than 45 in good health and CMV-seropositive. The sample comprised PBMCs. V and J are TRBV7-3 and TRBJ2-7; perhaps TRBD2 as D (6 bases). CDR3 protein: CASSLGGPGSTYEQYF. The CDR3 coding sequence is TGTGCCAGCAGCTTAGGGGGTCCCGGGAGCACCTACGAGCAGTACTTC.